Each of the 5 T cell receptor beta chains below was sequenced from the same sample in a study of identical twins. Each CDR3 protein is one row after TCRdb ran MiXCR on the 5' RACE reads. The top ten hold approximately 0.25% of the sample, which has 1.5 million to 2 million distinct CDR3 sequences, about 32% seen once. Source material: cord blood. All receptors derive from a newborn girl in good health.

The chain employs TRBV20-1 and TRBJ2-7; TRBD2 aligns across 9 bases. The V and J ends lost 6 bases and 2 bases, in that order; junction bases with no gene match: 8. Germline-derived CDR1 and CDR2 are DFQATT and SNEGSKA (reference sequence). This CDR3 is built from 14 residues. This CDR3 is CSASPGLAPYEQYF. The CDR3 DNA is TGCAGTGCAAGCCCGGGACTAGCCCCCTACGAGCAGTACTTC.

The chain carries TRBV20-1 and TRBJ2-1; the D gene is possibly TRBD2 (7 bases). The CDR3 extends over 14 amino acids. V dropped 4 bases and J dropped 9 bases, with 19 bases sitting between them. The germline V gene encodes CDR1 DFQATT and CDR2 SNEGSKA (reference sequence). In DNA form, the CDR3 reads TGCAGTGCTAAAGGCCCCACAGGGAGGGGTGAGCAGTTCTTC. Its protein product is CSAKGPTGRGEQFF.

This clonotype was picked up a small number of times. This chain joins TRBV27 and TRBJ2-5; TRBD1 aligns across 7 bases. The CDR3 is 17 amino acids. The V segment lost 5 bases and the J segment 4 bases; nucleotides outside the gene matches: 16. Germline V lookup: CDR1 MNHEY, CDR2 SMNVEV (reference sequence). CDR3 coding DNA: TGTGCCAGCAGTCTCCGCCCCGACAGGGCTAATAGAGAGACCCAGTACTTC. Translation: CASSLRPDRANRETQYF.

The V call is TRBV3-1, the J call TRBJ1-4; D unresolved. Trimming pared 1 base from V and 4 bases from J, leaving 10 bases between. This CDR3 comprises 15 residues. Per germline, CDR1 LGHDT and CDR2 YNNKEL (reference sequence). CDR3 loop: CASSQGEVVNEKLFF. CDR3 bases: TGTGCCAGCAGCCAAGGGGAAGTTGTTAATGAAAAACTGTTTTTT.

The gene calls are TRBV4-1 and TRBJ1-2; 7 bases are a match to TRBD1. Per the germline V gene, CDR1 is MGHRA and CDR2 is YSYEKL. The CDR3 consists of 13 residues. J was trimmed by 7 bases and V by 3 bases; bases with no gene match: 5. This CDR3 reads CASSQTGLVGYTF. In DNA form, the CDR3 reads TGCGCCAGCAGCCAGACAGGGCTGGTTGGCTACACCTTC.